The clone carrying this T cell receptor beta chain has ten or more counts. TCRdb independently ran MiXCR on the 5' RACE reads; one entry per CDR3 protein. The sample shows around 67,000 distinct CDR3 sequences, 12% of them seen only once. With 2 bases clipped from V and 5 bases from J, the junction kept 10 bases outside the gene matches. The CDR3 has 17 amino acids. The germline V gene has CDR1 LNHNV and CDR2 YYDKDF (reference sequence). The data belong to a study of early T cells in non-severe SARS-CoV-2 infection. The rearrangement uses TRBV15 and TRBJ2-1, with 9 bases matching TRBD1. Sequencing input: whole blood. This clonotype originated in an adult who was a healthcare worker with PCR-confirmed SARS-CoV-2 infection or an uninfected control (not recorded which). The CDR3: CATSRTGGEPSNNEQFF. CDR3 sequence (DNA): TGTGCCACCAGCAGAACAGGGGGCGAGCCTTCCAACAATGAGCAGTTCTTC.